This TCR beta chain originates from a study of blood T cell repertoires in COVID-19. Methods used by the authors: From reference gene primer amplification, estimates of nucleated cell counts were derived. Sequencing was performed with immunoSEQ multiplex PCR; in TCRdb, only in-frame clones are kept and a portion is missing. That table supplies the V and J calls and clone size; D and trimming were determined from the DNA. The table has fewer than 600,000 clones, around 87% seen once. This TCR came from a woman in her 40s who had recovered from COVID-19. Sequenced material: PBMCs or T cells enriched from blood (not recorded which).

CDR3 DNA sequence: TGTGCCAGCAGCTACCCCCCTGGAGGGATCGAGCAGTTCTTC. Its protein is CASSYPPGGIEQFF. The chain joins TRBV6-6 to TRBJ2-1, with D possibly matching TRBD2 (6 bases). The V end was cut by 6 bases, the J end by 10 bases, with 19 bases between. This CDR3 is 14 amino acids long. The V gene's germline CDR1 is MNHNY and CDR2 SVGAGI (reference sequence).